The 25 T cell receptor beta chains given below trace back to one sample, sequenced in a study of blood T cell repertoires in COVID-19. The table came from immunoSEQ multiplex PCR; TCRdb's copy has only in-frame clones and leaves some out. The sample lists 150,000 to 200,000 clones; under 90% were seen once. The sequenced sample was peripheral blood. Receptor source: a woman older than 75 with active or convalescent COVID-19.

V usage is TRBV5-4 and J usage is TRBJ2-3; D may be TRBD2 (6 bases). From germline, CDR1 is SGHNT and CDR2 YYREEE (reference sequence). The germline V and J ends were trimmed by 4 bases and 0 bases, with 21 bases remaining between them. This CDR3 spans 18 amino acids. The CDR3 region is CASSPNKGDLLSTDTQYF. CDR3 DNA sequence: TGTGCCAGCAGCCCGAACAAAGGGGACTTGCTTAGCACAGATACGCAGTATTTT. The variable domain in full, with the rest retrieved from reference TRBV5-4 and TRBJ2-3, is ETGVTQSPTHLIKTRGQQVTLRCSSQSGHNTVSWYQQALGQGPQFIFQYYREEENGRGNFPPRFSGLQFPNYSSELNVNALELDDSALYLCASSPNKGDLLSTDTQYFGPGTRLTVL.

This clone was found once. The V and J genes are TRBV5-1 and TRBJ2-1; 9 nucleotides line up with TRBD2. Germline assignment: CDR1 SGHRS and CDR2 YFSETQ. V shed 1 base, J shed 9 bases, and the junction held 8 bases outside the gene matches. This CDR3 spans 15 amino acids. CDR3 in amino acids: CASSLFQREVPEQFF. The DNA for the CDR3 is TGCGCCAGCAGCTTGTTCCAGCGGGAGGTGCCTGAGCAGTTCTTC. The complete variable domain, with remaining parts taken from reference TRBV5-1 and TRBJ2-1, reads KAGVTQTPRYLIKTRGQQVTLSCSPISGHRSVSWYQQTPGQGLQFLFEYFSETQRNKGNFPGRFSGRQFSNSRSEMNVSTLELGDSALYLCASSLFQREVPEQFFGPGTRLTVL.

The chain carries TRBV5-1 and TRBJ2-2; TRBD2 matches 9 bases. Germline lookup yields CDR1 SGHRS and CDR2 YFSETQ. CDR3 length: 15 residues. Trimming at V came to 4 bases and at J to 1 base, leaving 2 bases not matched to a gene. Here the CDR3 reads CASSATSGNTGELFF. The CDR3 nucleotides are TGCGCCAGCAGCGCGACTAGCGGGAACACCGGGGAGCTGTTTTTT. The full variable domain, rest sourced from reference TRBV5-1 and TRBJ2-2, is KAGVTQTPRYLIKTRGQQVTLSCSPISGHRSVSWYQQTPGQGLQFLFEYFSETQRNKGNFPGRFSGRQFSNSRSEMNVSTLELGDSALYLCASSATSGNTGELFFGEGSRLTVL.

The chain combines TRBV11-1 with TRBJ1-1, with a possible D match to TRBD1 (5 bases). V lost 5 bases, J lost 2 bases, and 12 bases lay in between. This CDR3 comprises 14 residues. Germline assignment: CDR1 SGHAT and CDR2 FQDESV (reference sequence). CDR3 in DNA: TGTGCCAGCAGCCTCCTACAGGTTAACACTGAAGCTTTCTTT. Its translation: CASSLLQVNTEAFF.

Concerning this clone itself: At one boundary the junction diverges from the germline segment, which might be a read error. The CDR3 sequence is CASSHAAAGRYNEQFF. The CDR3 coding sequence is TGTGCTAGCAGCCACGCGGCAGCGGGACGCTACAATGAGCAGTTCTTC. The chain uses TRBV7-7 and TRBJ2-1, with 7 nucleotides matching TRBD2. This CDR3 region has 16 residues. Looked up from germline, CDR1 is SSHAT and CDR2 is FNYEAQ (reference sequence).

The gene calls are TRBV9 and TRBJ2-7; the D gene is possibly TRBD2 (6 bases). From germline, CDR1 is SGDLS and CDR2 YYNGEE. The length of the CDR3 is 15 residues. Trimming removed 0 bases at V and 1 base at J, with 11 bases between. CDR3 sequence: CASSVGGGDSYEQYF. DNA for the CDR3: TGTGCCAGCAGCGTAGGGGGCGGGGATTCCTACGAGCAGTACTTC.

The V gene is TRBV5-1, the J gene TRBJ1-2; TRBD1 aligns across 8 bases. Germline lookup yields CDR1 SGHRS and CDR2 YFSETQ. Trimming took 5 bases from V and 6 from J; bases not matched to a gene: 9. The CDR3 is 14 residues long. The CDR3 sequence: CASRQTDRANGYTF. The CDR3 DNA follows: TGCGCCAGCAGACAGACGGACAGGGCCAATGGCTACACCTTC.

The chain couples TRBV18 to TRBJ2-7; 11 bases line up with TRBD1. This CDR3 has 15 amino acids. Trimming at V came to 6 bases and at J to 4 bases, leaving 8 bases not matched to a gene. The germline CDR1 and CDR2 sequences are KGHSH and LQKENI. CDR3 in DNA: TGTGCCAGCTCTTCAACCGGGACAGGGGGTTACGAGCAGTACTTC. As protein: CASSSTGTGGYEQYF.

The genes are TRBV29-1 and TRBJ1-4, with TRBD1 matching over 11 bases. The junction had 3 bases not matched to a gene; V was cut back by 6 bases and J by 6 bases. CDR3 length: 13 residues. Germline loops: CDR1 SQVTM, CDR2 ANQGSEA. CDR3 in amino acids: CSVGQGADEKLFF. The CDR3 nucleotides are TGCAGCGTAGGACAGGGGGCCGATGAAAAACTGTTTTTT.

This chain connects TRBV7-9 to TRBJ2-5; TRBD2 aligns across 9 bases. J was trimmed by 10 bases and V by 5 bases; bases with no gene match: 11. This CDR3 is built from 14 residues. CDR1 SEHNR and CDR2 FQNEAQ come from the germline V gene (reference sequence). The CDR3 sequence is CASSPETSGRHQYF. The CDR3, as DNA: TGTGCCAGCAGCCCCGAGACTAGCGGTCGACACCAGTACTTC. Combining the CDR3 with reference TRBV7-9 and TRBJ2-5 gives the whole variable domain DTGVSQNPRHKITKRGQNVTFRCDPISEHNRLYWYRQTLGQGPEFLTYFQNEAQLEKSRLLSDRFSAERPKGSFSTLEIQRTEQGDSAMYLCASSPETSGRHQYFGPGTRLLVL.

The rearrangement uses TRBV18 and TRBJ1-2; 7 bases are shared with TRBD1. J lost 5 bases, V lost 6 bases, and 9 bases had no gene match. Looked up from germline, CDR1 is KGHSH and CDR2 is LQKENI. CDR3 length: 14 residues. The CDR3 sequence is CASSHTGDPYGYTF. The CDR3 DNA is TGTGCCAGCTCCCACACAGGGGACCCGTATGGCTACACCTTC.

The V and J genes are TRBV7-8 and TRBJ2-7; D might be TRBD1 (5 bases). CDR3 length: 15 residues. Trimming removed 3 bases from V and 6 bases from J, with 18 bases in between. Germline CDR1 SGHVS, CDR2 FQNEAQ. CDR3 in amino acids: CASSFSGRGFTEQYF. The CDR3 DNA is TGTGCCAGCAGCTTCTCCGGAAGGGGATTCACCGAGCAGTACTTC.

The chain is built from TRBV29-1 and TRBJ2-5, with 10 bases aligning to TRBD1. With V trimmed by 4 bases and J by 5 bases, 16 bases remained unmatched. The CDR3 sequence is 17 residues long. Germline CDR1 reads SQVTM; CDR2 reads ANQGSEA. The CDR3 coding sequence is TGCAGCGTTGGGACTGGGACAGGGGATTTTGGAGGGGAGACCCAGTACTTC. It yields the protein CSVGTGTGDFGGETQYF.

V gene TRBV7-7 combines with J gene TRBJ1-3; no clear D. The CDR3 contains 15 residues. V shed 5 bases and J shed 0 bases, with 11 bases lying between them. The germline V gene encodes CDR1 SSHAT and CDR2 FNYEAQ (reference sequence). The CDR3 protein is CASSPFPSSGNTIYF. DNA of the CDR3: TGTGCCAGCAGCCCTTTCCCTAGCTCTGGAAACACCATATATTTT.

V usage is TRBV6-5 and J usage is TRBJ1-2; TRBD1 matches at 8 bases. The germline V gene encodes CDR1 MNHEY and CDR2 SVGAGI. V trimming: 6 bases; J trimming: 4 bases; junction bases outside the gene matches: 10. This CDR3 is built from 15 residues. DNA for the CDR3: TGTGCCAGCAGCTTCACCGGGACAGGCGCCTATGGCTACACCTTC. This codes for CASSFTGTGAYGYTF.

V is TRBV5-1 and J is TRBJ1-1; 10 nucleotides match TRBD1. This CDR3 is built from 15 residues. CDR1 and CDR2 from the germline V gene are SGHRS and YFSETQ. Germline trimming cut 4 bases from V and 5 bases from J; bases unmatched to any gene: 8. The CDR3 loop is CASSPSGTGETEAFF. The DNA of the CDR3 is TGCGCCAGCAGCCCGTCCGGGACAGGGGAGACTGAAGCTTTCTTT.

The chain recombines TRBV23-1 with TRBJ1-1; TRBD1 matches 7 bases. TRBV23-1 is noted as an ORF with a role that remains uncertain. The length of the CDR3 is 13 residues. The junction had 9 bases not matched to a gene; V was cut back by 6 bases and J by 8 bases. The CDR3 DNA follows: TGCGCCAGCAGCGTTGATACAGGGGCGGAAGCTTTCTTT. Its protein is CASSVDTGAEAFF.

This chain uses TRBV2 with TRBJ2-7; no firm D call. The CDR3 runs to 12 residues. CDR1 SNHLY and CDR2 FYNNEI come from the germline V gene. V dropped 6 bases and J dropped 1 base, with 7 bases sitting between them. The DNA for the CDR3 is TGTGCCAGCAGCCTAGGATCCTACGAGCAGTACTTC. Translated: CASSLGSYEQYF.

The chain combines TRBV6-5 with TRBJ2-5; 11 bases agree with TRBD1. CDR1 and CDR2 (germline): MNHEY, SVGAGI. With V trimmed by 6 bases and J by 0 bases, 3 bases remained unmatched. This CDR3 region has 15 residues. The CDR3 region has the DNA TGTGCCAGCAGAGGGACAGGGGGGGACCAAGAGACCCAGTACTTC. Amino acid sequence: CASRGTGGDQETQYF.

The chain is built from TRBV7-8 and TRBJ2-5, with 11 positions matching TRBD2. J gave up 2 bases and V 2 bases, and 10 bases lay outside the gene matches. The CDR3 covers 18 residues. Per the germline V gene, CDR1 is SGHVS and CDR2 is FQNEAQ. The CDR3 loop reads CASSLRASGRTRQETQYF. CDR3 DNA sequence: TGTGCCAGCAGCTTAAGGGCTAGCGGGAGGACCCGGCAAGAGACCCAGTACTTC.

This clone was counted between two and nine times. The CDR3 loop reads CASSYLKGAGTGELFF. In nucleotides, the CDR3 is TGTGCCAGCAGTTATCTCAAGGGGGCCGGCACCGGGGAGCTGTTTTTT. This chain joins TRBV28 and TRBJ2-2, with TRBD1 matching over 7 bases. The length of the CDR3 is 16 residues. V shed 4 bases and J 4 bases; nucleotides not matched to a gene: 9. From germline, CDR1 is MDHEN and CDR2 SYDVKM.

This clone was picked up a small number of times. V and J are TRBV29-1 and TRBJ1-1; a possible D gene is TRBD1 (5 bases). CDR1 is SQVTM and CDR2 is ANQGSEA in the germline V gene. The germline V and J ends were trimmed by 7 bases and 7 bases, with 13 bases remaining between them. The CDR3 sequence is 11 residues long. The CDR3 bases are TGCAGCGCCGGAGGGCAGGGTGAAGCTTTCTTT. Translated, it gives CSAGGQGEAFF. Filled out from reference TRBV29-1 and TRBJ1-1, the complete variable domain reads SAVISQKPSRDICQRGTSLTIQCQVDSQVTMMFWYRQQPGQSLTLIATANQGSEATYESGFVIDKFPISRPNLTFSTLTVSNMSPEDSSIYLCSAGGQGEAFFGQGTRLTVV.

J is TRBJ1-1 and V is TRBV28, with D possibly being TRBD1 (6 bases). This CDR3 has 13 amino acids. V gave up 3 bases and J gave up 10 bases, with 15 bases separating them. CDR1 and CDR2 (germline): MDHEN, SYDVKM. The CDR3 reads CASSLMGAVGAFF. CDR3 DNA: TGTGCCAGCAGTTTGATGGGGGCTGTAGGAGCTTTCTTT.

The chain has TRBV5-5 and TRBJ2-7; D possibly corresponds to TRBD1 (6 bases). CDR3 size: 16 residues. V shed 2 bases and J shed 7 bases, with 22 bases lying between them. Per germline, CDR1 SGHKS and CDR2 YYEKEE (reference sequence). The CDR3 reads CASSFRDIQLSGEQYF. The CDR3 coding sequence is TGTGCCAGCAGCTTCCGGGACATACAACTTTCGGGAGAGCAGTACTTC.

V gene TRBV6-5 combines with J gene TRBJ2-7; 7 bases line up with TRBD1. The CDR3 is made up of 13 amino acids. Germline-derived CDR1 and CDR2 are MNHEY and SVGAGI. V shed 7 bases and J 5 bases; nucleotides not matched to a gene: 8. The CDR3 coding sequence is TGTGCCAGCAAGAAACAGGGGCGGGACGAGCAGTACTTC. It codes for CASKKQGRDEQYF.